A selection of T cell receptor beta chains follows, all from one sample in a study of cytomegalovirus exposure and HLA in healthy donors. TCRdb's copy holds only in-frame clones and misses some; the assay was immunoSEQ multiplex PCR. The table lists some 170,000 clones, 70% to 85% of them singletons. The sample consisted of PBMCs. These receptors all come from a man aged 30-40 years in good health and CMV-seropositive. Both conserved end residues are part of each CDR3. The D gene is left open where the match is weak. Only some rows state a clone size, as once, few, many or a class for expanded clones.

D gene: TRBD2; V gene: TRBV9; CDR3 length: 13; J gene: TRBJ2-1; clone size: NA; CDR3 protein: CASSEGLADEQFF; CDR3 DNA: TGTGCCAGCAGCGAGGGACTAGCCGATGAGCAGTTCTTC
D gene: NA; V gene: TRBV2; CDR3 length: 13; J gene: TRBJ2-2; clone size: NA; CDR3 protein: CASRGDITGELFF; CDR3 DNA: TGTGCCAGCCGGGGGGACATTACCGGGGAGCTGTTTTTT
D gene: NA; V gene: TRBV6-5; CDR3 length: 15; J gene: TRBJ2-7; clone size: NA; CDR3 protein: CASSYSTQVTYEQYF; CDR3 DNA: TGTGCCAGCAGTTACTCGACACAGGTGACCTACGAGCAGTACTTC
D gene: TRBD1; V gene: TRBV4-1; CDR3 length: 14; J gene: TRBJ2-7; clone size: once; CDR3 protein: CASSLNRGFYEQYF; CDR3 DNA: TGCGCCAGCAGCCTAAACAGGGGCTTTTACGAGCAGTACTTC
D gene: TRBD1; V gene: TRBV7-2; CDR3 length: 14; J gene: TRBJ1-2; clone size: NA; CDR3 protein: CASSPDRANYGYTF; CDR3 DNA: TGTGCCAGCAGCCCAGACAGGGCCAACTATGGCTACACCTTC
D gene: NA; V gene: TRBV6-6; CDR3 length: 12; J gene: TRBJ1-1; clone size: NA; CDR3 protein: CASSYLQGEAFF; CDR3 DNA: TGTGCCAGCAGTTACTTACAGGGTGAAGCTTTCTTT
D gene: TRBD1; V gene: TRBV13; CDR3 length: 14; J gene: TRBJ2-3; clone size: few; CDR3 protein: CASSSDRGPDTQYF; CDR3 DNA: TGTGCCAGCAGCTCAGACAGGGGGCCAGATACGCAGTATTTT
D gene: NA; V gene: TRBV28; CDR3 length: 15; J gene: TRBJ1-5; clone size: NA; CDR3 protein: CASSPGDRRNQPQHF; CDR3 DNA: TGTGCCAGCAGTCCTGGAGACAGGAGGAATCAGCCCCAGCATTTT
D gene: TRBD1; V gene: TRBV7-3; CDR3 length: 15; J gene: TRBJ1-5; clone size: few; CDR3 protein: CASSNGTDGNQPQHF; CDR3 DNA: TGTGCCAGCAGCAATGGGACAGACGGTAATCAGCCCCAGCATTTT
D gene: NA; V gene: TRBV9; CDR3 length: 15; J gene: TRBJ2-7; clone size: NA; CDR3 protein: CASSVTTGGAYEQYF; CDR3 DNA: TGTGCCAGCAGCGTAACAACGGGGGGCGCCTACGAGCAGTACTTC
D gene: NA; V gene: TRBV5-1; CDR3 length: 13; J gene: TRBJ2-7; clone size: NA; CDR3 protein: CASSFAGAYEQYF; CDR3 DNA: TGCGCCAGCAGCTTTGCAGGGGCATACGAGCAGTACTTC
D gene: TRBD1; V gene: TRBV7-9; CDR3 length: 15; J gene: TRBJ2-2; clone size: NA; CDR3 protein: CASSPGQGRTGELFF; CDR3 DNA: TGTGCCAGCAGCCCGGGACAGGGCCGCACCGGGGAGCTGTTTTTT
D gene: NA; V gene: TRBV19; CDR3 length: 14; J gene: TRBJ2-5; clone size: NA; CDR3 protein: CASTAQGDLETQYF; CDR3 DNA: TGTGCCAGTACCGCACAGGGTGATTTGGAGACCCAGTACTTC
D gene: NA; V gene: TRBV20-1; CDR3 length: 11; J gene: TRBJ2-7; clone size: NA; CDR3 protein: CSARDGREQYF; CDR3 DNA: TGCAGTGCTAGAGATGGGAGGGAGCAGTACTTC
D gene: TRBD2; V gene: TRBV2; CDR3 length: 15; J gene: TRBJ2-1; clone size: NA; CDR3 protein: CASSITSGAINEQFF; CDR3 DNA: TGTGCCAGCAGCATAACTAGCGGGGCCATCAATGAGCAGTTCTTC
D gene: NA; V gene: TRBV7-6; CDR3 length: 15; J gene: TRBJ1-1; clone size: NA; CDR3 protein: CASSLGSRGFTEAFF; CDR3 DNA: TGTGCCAGCAGCTTAGGGTCTCGAGGGTTCACTGAAGCTTTCTTT